Listed below are T cell receptor beta chains from one sample, sequenced in a study of CD8 T cells in Susac syndrome. TCRdb independently ran MiXCR on the immunoSEQ multiplex PCR reads; one entry per CDR3 protein. Seen here are some 120,000 distinct CDR3 sequences, approximately 94% observed once, and the top ten hold 0.1% to 0.15%. The sequenced sample was CD4+ T cells from PBMCs. The source is a human donor with multiple sclerosis. Each CDR3 is given without its conserved first and last residue. Fields, in order: CDR3 protein, J gene, V gene.

CDR3 protein: ASSQGTRETQY
J gene: TRBJ2-5
V gene: TRBV18

CDR3 protein: ASSLEAHQPQH
J gene: TRBJ1-5
V gene: TRBV11-2

CDR3 protein: ASSSDRVQPQH
J gene: TRBJ1-5
V gene: TRBV6-2/TRBV6-3

CDR3 protein: ASSLSRADEQY
J gene: TRBJ2-7
V gene: TRBV7-6

CDR3 protein: ASSPTYSSYNEQF
J gene: TRBJ2-1
V gene: TRBV19

CDR3 protein: ASSPGIPDGNTIY
J gene: TRBJ1-3
V gene: TRBV19

CDR3 protein: ASGGAGTEQY
J gene: TRBJ2-7
V gene: TRBV3-1

CDR3 protein: ASSLGAGDQPQH
J gene: TRBJ1-5
V gene: TRBV5-6

CDR3 protein: SVGVGNEQF
J gene: TRBJ2-1
V gene: TRBV29-1

CDR3 protein: ASSLGTGENTEAF
J gene: TRBJ1-1
V gene: TRBV7-3

CDR3 protein: ASSEVADSSYEQY
J gene: TRBJ2-7
V gene: TRBV6-1

CDR3 protein: AWSRRGGSDTQY
J gene: TRBJ2-3
V gene: TRBV30

CDR3 protein: ASSPGGAWGEQF
J gene: TRBJ2-1
V gene: TRBV18

CDR3 protein: ASSYTVDRNTEAF
J gene: TRBJ1-1
V gene: TRBV7-3

CDR3 protein: ASSTLGRPSAF
J gene: TRBJ1-1
V gene: TRBV6-5

CDR3 protein: ASSPGAAMNTEAF
J gene: TRBJ1-1
V gene: TRBV18

CDR3 protein: ASTVGPLINSPLH
J gene: TRBJ1-6
V gene: TRBV2

CDR3 protein: SARDPRGGNQPQH
J gene: TRBJ1-5
V gene: TRBV20-1

CDR3 protein: ASSPYKAGELF
J gene: TRBJ2-2
V gene: TRBV14

CDR3 protein: ASSLGPIPTADTQY
J gene: TRBJ2-3
V gene: TRBV11-2

CDR3 protein: ASSRQNTEAF
J gene: TRBJ1-1
V gene: TRBV25-1

CDR3 protein: ASSPRDRGPGTEAF
J gene: TRBJ1-1
V gene: TRBV5-4

CDR3 protein: ASSLAGLAGFSIQETQY
J gene: TRBJ2-5
V gene: TRBV5-1

CDR3 protein: ASSQVGSANNSPLH
J gene: TRBJ1-6
V gene: TRBV3-1

CDR3 protein: ASEERSGSYEQY
J gene: TRBJ2-7
V gene: TRBV6-1

CDR3 protein: ASSPQYGELF
J gene: TRBJ2-2
V gene: TRBV5-8

CDR3 protein: SAREHRGAATAQF
J gene: TRBJ2-1
V gene: TRBV20-1

CDR3 protein: ASSPPTGDSGNTIY
J gene: TRBJ1-3
V gene: TRBV18

CDR3 protein: SVEGRHYGYT
J gene: TRBJ1-2
V gene: TRBV29-1

CDR3 protein: ASTKREVNNRGDTQY
J gene: TRBJ2-3
V gene: TRBV6-1

CDR3 protein: ASRSTNYGYT
J gene: TRBJ1-2
V gene: TRBV2

CDR3 protein: ASTPGTGPDTQY
J gene: TRBJ2-3
V gene: TRBV6-6

CDR3 protein: ASSFSGASPVAF
J gene: TRBJ1-1
V gene: TRBV12-3/TRBV12-4

CDR3 protein: ASLDSVDGYT
J gene: TRBJ1-2
V gene: TRBV2

CDR3 protein: ASSLQVTEAF
J gene: TRBJ1-1
V gene: TRBV5-6

CDR3 protein: ASSPQDREAF
J gene: TRBJ1-1
V gene: TRBV7-9

CDR3 protein: AITSDRHTEAF
J gene: TRBJ1-1
V gene: TRBV10-3

CDR3 protein: ASSFDGGPHNEQF
J gene: TRBJ2-1
V gene: TRBV11-2

CDR3 protein: ASSQDAGSYNEQF
J gene: TRBJ2-1
V gene: TRBV3-1

CDR3 protein: SASKGQSNQPQH
J gene: TRBJ1-5
V gene: TRBV20-1

CDR3 protein: ASSVLDGNTEAF
J gene: TRBJ1-1
V gene: TRBV5-1

CDR3 protein: ASRGPSTYGYT
J gene: TRBJ1-2
V gene: TRBV19

CDR3 protein: ASSLDRVTDTQY
J gene: TRBJ2-3
V gene: TRBV7-2

CDR3 protein: ASSVTSGSSYNEQF
J gene: TRBJ2-1
V gene: TRBV5-1

CDR3 protein: ASSSWGLPNQPQH
J gene: TRBJ1-5
V gene: TRBV5-6

CDR3 protein: ASRDMGQGSNQPQH
J gene: TRBJ1-5
V gene: TRBV6-6

CDR3 protein: ASRRPGLAVFNEQF
J gene: TRBJ2-1
V gene: TRBV11-2

CDR3 protein: SASLSGSSYNEQF
J gene: TRBJ2-1
V gene: TRBV20-1

CDR3 protein: AARLPPEEAF
J gene: TRBJ1-1
V gene: TRBV10-3

CDR3 protein: SVDLTRSEQF
J gene: TRBJ2-1
V gene: TRBV29-1

CDR3 protein: ASSMGTGSGGANVLT
J gene: TRBJ2-6
V gene: TRBV19

CDR3 protein: ASSHPQGTQY
J gene: TRBJ2-3
V gene: TRBV7-9

CDR3 protein: ASSQAGAYEQY
J gene: TRBJ2-7
V gene: TRBV4-3

CDR3 protein: ASSLEQSNYGYT
J gene: TRBJ1-2
V gene: TRBV28